This T cell receptor (beta chain) originates from a study of radiation and T cells in renal cell carcinoma. Study-wide context: Nephrectomy followed 15 Gy stereotactic body radiation by 4 weeks.

The method was immunoSEQ multiplex PCR; TCRdb's version includes in-frame clones alone and lacks a portion of them. This table holds 40,000 to 60,000 clones, 80% found once. Time point of the sample: blood 2 weeks post-SBRT. Stated treatment: 15 Gy SBRT to primary tumor, nephrectomy 4 weeks later. The CDR3 extends over 15 amino acids. V shed 2 bases and J 4 bases; nucleotides not matched to a gene: 2. The germline CDR1 and CDR2 sequences are SNHLY and FYNNEI. This chain uses TRBV2 with TRBJ2-2, with 9 bases that match TRBD2. This sample comprised blood, obtained from a patient whose treatment included radiotherapy and nephrectomy. The origin of this receptor is a woman in her seventies with renal cell carcinoma. The CDR3 nucleotides read TGTGCCAGCAGTGAAAGGACTAGCGTCACCGGGGAGCTGTTTTTT. It encodes CASSERTSVTGELFF.